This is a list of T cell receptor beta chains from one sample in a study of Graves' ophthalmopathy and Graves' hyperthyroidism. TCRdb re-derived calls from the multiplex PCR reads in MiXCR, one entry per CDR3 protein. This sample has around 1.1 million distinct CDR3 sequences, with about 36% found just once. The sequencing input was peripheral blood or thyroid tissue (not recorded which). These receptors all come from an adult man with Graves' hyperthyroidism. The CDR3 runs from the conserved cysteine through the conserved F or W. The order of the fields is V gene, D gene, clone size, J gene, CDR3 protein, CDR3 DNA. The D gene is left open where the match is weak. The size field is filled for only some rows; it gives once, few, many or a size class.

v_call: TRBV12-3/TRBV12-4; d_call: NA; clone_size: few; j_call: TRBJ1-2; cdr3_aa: CAIARDGRGLGYTF; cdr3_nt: TGTGCCATCGCACGGGACGGCAGGGGTCTCGGCTACACCTTC
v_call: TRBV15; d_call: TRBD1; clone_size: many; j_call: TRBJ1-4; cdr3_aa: CATSPQGTGTTNEKLFF; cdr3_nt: TGTGCCACCAGCCCCCAAGGGACAGGGACAACTAATGAAAAACTGTTTTTT
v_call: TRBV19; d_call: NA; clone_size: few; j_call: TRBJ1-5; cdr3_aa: CASRRTGEETQYFGPGTQHF; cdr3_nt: NA
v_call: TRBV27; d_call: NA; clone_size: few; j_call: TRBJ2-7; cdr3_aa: CASRSWRSYEQYF; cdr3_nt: TGTGCCAGCAGAAGCTGGCGGTCCTACGAGCAGTACTTC
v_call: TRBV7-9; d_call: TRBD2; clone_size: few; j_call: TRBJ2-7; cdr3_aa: CASSPSGMISYEQYF; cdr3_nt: TGTGCCAGCAGCCCTAGCGGGATGATCTCCTACGAGCAGTACTTC
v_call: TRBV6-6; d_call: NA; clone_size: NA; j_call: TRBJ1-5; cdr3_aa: CASSPDKDNQPQHF; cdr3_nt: TGTGCCAGCAGTCCCGACAAGGACAATCAGCCCCAGCATTTT
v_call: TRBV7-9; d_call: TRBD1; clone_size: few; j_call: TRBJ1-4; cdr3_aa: CASARGAGGTNEKLFF; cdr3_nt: TGCGCCAGCGCCCGGGGGGCAGGGGGCACTAATGAAAAACTGTTTTTT
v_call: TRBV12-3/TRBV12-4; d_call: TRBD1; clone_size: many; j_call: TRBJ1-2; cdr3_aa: CASSPRTGGRSLYGYTF; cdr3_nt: TGTGCCAGCAGTCCACGGACAGGGGGCCGAAGTCTGTATGGCTACACCTTC
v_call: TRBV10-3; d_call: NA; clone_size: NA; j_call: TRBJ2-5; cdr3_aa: CAISESAGVGETQYF; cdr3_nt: TGTGCCATCAGTGAATCTGCCGGGGTTGGCGAGACCCAGTACTTC
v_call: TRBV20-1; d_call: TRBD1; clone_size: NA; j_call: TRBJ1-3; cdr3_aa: CSASPTGYRNTIYF; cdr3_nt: TGCAGTGCTAGTCCGACAGGGTACAGAAACACCATATATTTT
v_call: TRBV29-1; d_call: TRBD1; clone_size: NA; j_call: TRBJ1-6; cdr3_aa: CSVQTGGASPLHF; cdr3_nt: TGCAGCGTTCAAACAGGGGGCGCTTCACCCCTCCACTTT
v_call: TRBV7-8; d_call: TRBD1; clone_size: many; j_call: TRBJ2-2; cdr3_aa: CASSSWDSSGELFF; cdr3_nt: TGTGCCAGCAGCTCCTGGGACAGTAGCGGGGAGCTGTTTTTT
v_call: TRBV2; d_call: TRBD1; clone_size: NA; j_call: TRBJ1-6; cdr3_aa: CASKGQGASSPLHF; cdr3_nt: TGTGCCAGCAAGGGACAGGGGGCCTCTTCACCCCTCCACTTT
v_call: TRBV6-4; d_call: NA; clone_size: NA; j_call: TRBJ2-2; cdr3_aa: CASSYFWVGELFF; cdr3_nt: TGTGCCAGCAGTTACTTCTGGGTCGGGGAGCTGTTTTTT
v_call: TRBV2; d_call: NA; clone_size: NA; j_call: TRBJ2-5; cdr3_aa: CASSESGWSETQYF; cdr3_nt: TGTGCCAGCAGTGAATCGGGGTGGTCGGAGACCCAGTACTTC
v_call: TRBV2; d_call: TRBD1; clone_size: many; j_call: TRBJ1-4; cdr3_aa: CASSLRTGQNEKLFF; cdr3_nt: TGTGCCAGCAGTCTCCGGACAGGGCAGAATGAAAAACTGTTTTTT
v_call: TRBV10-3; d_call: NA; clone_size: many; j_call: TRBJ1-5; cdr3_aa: CASSYVGLGNQPQHF; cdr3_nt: TGTGCCAGCAGTTACGTCGGGTTGGGCAATCAGCCCCAGCATTTT
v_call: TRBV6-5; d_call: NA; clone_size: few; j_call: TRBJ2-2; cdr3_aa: CASSYGKGWTGELFF; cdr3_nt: TGTGCCAGCAGTTACGGAAAGGGGTGGACCGGGGAGCTGTTTTTT
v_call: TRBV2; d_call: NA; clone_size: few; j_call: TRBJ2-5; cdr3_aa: CASTQGRQETQYF; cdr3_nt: TGTGCCAGCACCCAAGGACGGCAAGAGACCCAGTACTTC
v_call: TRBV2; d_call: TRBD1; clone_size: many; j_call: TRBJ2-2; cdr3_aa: CASRTDRVNTGELFF; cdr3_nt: TGTGCCAGCAGAACCGACAGGGTAAACACCGGGGAGCTGTTTTTT
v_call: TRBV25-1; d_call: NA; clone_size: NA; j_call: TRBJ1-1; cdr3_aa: CASRNEGGLDTEAFF; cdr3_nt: TGTGCCAGCAGGAACGAAGGGGGACTGGACACTGAAGCTTTCTTT
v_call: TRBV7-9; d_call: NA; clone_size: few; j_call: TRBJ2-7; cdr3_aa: CASSGELGGGYEQYF; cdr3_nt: TGTGCCAGCAGCGGAGAACTAGGAGGGGGTTACGAGCAGTACTTC
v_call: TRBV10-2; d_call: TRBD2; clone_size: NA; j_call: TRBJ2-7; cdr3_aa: CASSNPSGRSYEQYF; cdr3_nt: TGCGCCAGCAGTAACCCTAGCGGAAGGTCCTACGAGCAGTACTTC
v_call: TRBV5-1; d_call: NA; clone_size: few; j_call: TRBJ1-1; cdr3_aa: CASSGRQMNTEAFF; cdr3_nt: TGCGCCAGCAGCGGGAGACAGATGAACACTGAAGCTTTCTTT
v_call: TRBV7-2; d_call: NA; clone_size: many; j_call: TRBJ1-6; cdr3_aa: CASSPGTYNSPLHF; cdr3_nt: TGTGCCAGCAGCCCCGGAACCTATAATTCACCCCTCCACTTT
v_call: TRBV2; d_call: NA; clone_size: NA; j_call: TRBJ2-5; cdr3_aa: CASSLAQHAETQYF; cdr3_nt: TGTGCCAGCAGCTTGGCCCAACACGCAGAGACCCAGTACTTC
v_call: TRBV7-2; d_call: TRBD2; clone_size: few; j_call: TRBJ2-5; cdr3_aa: CASSDGLAGETQYF; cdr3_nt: TGTGCCAGCAGTGACGGACTAGCGGGGGAGACCCAGTACTTC
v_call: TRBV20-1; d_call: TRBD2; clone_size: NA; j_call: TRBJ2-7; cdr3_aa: CSAGDFLAGSGEQYF; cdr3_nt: TGCAGTGCCGGGGACTTCCTAGCGGGGTCGGGCGAGCAGTACTTC
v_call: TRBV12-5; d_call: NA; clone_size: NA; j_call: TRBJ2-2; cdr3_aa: CASARGDTGELFF; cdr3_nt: TGTGCTAGTGCCAGGGGCGACACCGGGGAGCTGTTTTTT
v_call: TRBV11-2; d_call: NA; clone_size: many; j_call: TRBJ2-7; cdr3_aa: CASGGTASSYEQYF; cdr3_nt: TGTGCCAGCGGAGGGACGGCGAGCTCCTACGAGCAGTACTTC
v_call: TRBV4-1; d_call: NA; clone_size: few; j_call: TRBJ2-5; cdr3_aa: CASSQAPTLQETQYF; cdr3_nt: TGCGCCAGCAGCCAAGCCCCGACCCTCCAAGAGACCCAGTACTTC
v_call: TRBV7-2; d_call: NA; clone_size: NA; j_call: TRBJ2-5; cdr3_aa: CACSAAGLETQYF; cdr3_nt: TGTGCCTGCAGCGCTGCGGGGTTGGAGACCCAGTACTTC
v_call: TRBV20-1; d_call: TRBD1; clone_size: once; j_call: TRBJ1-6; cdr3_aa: CSALQGNTDSPLHF; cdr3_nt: TGCAGTGCCTTACAGGGGAACACCGATTCACCCCTCCACTTT
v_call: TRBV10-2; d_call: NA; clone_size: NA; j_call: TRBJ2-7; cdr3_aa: CASSESKGSYSYEQYF; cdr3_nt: TGCGCCAGCAGTGAGTCGAAGGGTAGTTACTCCTACGAGCAGTACTTC
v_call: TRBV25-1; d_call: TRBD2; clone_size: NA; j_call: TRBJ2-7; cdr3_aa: CASSRLAGLYEQYF; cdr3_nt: TGTGCCAGCAGTCGGCTAGCGGGACTGTACGAGCAGTACTTC
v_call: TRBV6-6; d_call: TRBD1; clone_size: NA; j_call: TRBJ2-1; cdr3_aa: CASSPHRQGVSSYNEQFF; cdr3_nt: TGTGCCAGCAGCCCCCACCGACAGGGAGTGAGCTCCTACAATGAGCAGTTCTTC
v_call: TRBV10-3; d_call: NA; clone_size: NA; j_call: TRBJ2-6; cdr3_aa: CAITSGEEGTSGANVLTF; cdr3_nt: TGTGCCATCACTTCTGGGGAGGAGGGTACATCTGGGGCCAACGTCCTGACTTTC
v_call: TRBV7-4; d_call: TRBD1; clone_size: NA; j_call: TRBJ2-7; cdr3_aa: CASSLASTGATYEQYF; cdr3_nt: TGTGCCAGCAGCTTAGCCTCCACAGGGGCTACCTACGAGCAGTACTTC
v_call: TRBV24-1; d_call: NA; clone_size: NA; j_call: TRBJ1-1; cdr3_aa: CATSYIEGHAEAFF; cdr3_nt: TGTGCCACCAGTTACATCGAGGGTCACGCTGAAGCTTTCTTT
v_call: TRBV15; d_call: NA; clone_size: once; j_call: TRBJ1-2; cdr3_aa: CATSKGPGAYYGYTF; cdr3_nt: TGTGCCACCAGCAAGGGACCGGGGGCTTACTATGGCTACACCTTC
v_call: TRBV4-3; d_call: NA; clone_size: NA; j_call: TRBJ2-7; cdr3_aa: CASSRFYEQYF; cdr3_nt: TGCGCCAGCAGCCGCTTCTACGAGCAGTACTTC